This T cell receptor beta chain is drawn from a study of post-analysis software for immune sequencing data. Across the whole study: Relapsing-remitting, secondary progressive and progressive-relapsing courses of multiple sclerosis were included. Study-level points and caveats: In multiple sclerosis, normalized Chao1 diversity was significantly below that of controls. Roughly five TRBV segments were significantly more frequent in patients than in controls. TRBV5-6, TRBV5-1 and TRBV20-1 were among these segments.

Every TCR beta cDNA library bore unique molecular identifiers. TCRdb re-called the PCR reads through MiXCR, storing one row per CDR3 protein. The sample contains roughly 570,000 distinct CDR3 sequences, around 31% of which appear only once. This clonotype was seen a few times. Its matching antigen is unknown. This CDR3 comprises 14 residues. Germline CDR1 reads MDHEN; CDR2 reads SYDVKM. V was pared by 3 bases and J by 4 bases, with 11 bases between. Sequenced sample: blood. This TCR was recovered from a girl aged 2 to 17 with multiple sclerosis. V gene TRBV28 combines with J gene TRBJ2-3; D gene ambiguous. DNA of the CDR3: TGTGCCAGCAGTTTTTCCCAGGTTGCAGATACGCAGTATTTT. This translates into CASSFSQVADTQYF.